The clone carrying this T cell receptor beta chain was observed a few times. The antigen is undetermined. The data originate from a study of T cells and Merkel cell carcinoma outcomes. Study results and caveats: Repertoire plus T-cell density reportedly predicted Merkel cell carcinoma outcomes.

Per the germline V gene, CDR1 is SEHNR and CDR2 is FQNEAQ (reference sequence). V lost 3 bases to trimming and J lost 5 bases, with 5 bases between them. The CDR3 sequence is 11 residues long. The assay was immunoSEQ multiplex PCR, and TCRdb's table has in-frame clones only and misses some. The sample contains more than 3,500 clones, around 93% of which appear only once. The sequenced sample was tumor tissue from Merkel cell carcinoma. This TCR was recovered from a human donor with Merkel cell carcinoma. The chain carries TRBV7-9 and TRBJ2-7; D remains ambiguous. In DNA form, the CDR3 reads TGTGCCAGCAGCTTTCAGAACGAGCAGTACTTC. Its translation is CASSFQNEQYF.